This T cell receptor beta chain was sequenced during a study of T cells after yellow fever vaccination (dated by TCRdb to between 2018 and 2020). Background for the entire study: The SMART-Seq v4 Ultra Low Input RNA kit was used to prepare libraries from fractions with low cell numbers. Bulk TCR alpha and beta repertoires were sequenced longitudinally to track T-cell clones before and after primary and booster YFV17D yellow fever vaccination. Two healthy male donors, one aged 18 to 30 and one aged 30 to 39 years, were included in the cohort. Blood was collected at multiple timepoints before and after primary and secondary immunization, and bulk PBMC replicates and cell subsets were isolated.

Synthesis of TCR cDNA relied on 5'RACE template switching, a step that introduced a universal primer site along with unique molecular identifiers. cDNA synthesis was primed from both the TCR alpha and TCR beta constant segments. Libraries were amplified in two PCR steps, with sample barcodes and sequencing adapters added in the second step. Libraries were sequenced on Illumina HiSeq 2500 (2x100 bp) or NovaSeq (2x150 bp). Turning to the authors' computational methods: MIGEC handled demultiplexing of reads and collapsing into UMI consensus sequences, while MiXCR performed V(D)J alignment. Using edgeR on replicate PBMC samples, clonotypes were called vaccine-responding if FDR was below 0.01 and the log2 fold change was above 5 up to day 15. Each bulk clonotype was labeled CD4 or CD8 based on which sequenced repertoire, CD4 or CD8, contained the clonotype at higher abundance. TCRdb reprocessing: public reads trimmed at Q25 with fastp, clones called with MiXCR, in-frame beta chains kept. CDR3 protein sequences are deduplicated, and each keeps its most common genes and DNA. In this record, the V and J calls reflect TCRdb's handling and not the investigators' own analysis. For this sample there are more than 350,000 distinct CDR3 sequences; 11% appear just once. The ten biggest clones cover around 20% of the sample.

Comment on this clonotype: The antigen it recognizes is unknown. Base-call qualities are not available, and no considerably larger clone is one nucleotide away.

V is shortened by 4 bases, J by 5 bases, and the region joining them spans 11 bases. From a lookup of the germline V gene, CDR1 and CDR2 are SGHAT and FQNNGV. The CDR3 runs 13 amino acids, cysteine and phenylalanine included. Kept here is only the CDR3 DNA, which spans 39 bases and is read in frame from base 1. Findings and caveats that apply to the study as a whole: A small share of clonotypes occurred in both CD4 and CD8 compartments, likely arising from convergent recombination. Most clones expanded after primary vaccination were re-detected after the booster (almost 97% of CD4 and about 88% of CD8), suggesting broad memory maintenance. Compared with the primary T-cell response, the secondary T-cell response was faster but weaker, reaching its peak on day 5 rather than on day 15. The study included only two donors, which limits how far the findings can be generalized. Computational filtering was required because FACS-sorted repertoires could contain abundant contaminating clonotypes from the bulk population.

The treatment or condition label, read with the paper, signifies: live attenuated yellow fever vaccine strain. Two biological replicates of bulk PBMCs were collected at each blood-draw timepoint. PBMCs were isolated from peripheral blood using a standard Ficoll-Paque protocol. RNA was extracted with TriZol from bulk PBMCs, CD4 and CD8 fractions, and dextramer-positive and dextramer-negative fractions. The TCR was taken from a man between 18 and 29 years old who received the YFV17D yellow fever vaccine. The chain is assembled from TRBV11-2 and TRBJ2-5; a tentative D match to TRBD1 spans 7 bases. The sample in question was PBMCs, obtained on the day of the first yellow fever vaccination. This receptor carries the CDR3 CASSSGGSETQYF. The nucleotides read TGTGCCAGCAGCTCAGGGGGGTCGGAGACCCAGTACTTC.